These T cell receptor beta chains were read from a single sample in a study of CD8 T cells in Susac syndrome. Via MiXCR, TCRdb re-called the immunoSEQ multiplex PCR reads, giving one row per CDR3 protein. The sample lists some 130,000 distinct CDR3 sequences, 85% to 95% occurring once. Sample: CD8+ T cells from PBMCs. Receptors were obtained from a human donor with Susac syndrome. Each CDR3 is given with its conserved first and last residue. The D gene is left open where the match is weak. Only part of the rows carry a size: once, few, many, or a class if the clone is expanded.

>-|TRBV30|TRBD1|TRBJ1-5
TGTGCCTGGAGGGGCCAGGGGGATCAGCCCCAGCATTTT
CAWRGQGDQPQHF
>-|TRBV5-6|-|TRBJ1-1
TGTGCCAGCAGGATGACGGGGGACACTGAAGCTTTCTTT
CASRMTGDTEAFF
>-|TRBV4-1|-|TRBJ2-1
TGCGCCAGCAGCCAAGAGACCAGCCTATCCTACAATGAGCAGTTCTTC
CASSQETSLSYNEQFF
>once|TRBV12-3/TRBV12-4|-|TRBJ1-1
TGTGCCAGCAGTGCCGATCACCCTCGATCGGGTGGGACTGAAGCTTTCTTT
CASSADHPRSGGTEAFF
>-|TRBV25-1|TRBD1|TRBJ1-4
TGTGCCAGCATCGCCGACAGGGCAGATGAAAAACTGTTTTTT
CASIADRADEKLFF
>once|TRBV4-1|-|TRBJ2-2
TGCGCCAGCAGCCAAGATCCGACAGGCCCGAACACCGGGGAGCTGTTTTTT
CASSQDPTGPNTGELFF
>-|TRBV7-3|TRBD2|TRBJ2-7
TGTGCCAGCAGCTTAAGACTAGCGGGCGAGCAGTACTTC
CASSLRLAGEQYF
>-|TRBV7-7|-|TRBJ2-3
TGTGCTAGCAGCTTACATCCGGGAGAATCCACAGATACGCAGTATTTT
CASSLHPGESTDTQYF
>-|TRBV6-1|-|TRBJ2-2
TGTGCCAGCGTCCACGGACAGAAATTGTACACCGGGGAGCTGTTTTTT
CASVHGQKLYTGELFF
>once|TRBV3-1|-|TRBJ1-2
TGTGCCAGCAGCCAAGGGAGGCCGGGGTCCTTCGGTGGCTACACCTTC
CASSQGRPGSFGGYTF
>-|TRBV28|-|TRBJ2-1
TGTGCCAGCAGTCCGGGGTTGACGAACTTTGAGCAGTTCTTC
CASSPGLTNFEQFF
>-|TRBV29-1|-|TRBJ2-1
TGCAGCGTTGAATCTGAGCAGTTCTTC
CSVESEQFF
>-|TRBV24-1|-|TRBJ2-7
TGTGCCACCAGTGATTGTAACAGGAAGGAGGTCGACGAGCAGTACTTC
CATSDCNRKEVDEQYF
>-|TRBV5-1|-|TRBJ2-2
TGCGCCAGCAGCCTGATTGGAGATGGGGCCGGGGAGCTGTTTTTT
CASSLIGDGAGELFF
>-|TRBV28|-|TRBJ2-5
TGTGCCAGCAGTCCCCCCGACCCGACAGTCCCAGGAGAGACCCAGTACTTC
CASSPPDPTVPGETQYF
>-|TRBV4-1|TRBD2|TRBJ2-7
TGCGCCAGCAGCGCCGAAGGGGGGGGTAGCGGGGACTACGAGCAGTACTTC
CASSAEGGGSGDYEQYF
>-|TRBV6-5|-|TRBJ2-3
TGTGCCAGCAGTTGGAAAAGCACAGATACGCAGTATTTT
CASSWKSTDTQYF
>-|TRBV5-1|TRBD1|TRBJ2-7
TGCGCCAGCAGCTATTCTGACAGGGTCGACGAGCAGTACTTC
CASSYSDRVDEQYF
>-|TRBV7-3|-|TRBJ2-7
TGTGCCAGCAGCTACCAAGGGGGGCCGTCCTACGAGCAGTACTTC
CASSYQGGPSYEQYF
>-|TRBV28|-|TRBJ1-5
TGTGCCAGCAGTCGACACCGACCGATCAATCAGCCCCAGCATTTT
CASSRHRPINQPQHF
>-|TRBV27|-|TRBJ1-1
TGTGCCAGCAGTTTAGGGGCGTGGGGTAGCGGGAACACTGAAGCTTTCTTT
CASSLGAWGSGNTEAFF
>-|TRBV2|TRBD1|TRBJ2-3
TGTGCCAGCACCGGAACCCGGGACAGAGTCACAGATACGCAGTATTTT
CASTGTRDRVTDTQYF
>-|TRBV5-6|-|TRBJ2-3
TGTGCCAGCAGCTTTACTCGGGAATATGGAGATACGCAGTATTTT
CASSFTREYGDTQYF
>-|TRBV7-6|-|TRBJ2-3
TGTGCCAGCAGCTCCTCTGGAAGTGGCCGAAACACAGATACGCAGTATTTT
CASSSSGSGRNTDTQYF
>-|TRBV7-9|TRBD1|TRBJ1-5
TGTGCCAGCCAGGGGGGGGGAAGCTCGGGGCCCCAGCATTTT
CASQGGGSSGPQHF
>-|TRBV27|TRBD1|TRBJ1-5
TGTGCCAGCAGGGGAGGACAGGGGTTTAATCAGCCCCAGCATTTT
CASRGGQGFNQPQHF
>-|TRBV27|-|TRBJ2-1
TGTGCCAGCAGTTTATCGTTGCGGAATGAGCAGTTCTTC
CASSLSLRNEQFF
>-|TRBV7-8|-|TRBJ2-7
TGTGCCAGCAGCGGACTAGGACAGGAAGCCTACGAGCAGTACTTC
CASSGLGQEAYEQYF
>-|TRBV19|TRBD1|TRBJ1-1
TGTGCCAGTACGGAAGCGGGACAGGGAAACACTGAAGCTTTCTTT
CASTEAGQGNTEAFF
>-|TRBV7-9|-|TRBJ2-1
TGTGCCAGCAGCTCAGAATTGCGCAATGAGCAGTTCTTC
CASSSELRNEQFF
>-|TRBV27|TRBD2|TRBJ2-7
TGTGCCAGCAGTTTATCTAGCGGGAGCTACGAGCAGTACTTC
CASSLSSGSYEQYF
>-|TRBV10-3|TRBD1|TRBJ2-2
TGTGCCATCAGTGGAACCGGGACAGGGAGTGGCACCGGGGAGCTGTTTTTT
CAISGTGTGSGTGELFF
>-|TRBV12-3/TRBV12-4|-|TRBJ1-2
TGTGCCAGCAGTTTAGGGCCTTCAGGCTACACCTTC
CASSLGPSGYTF
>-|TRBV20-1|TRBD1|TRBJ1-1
TGCAGTGCTAGACGCGGGACAGCGAACACTGAAGCTTTCTTT
CSARRGTANTEAFF
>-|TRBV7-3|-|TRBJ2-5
TGTGCCAGCAGCTTGGGGGCGTCTCAAGAGACCCAGTACTTC
CASSLGASQETQYF
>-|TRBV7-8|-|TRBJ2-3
TGTGCCAGCAGCTTACATGTAGGCAGCACAGATACGCAGTATTTT
CASSLHVGSTDTQYF
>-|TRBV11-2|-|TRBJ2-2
TGTGCCAGCAGCTTACCAGGGAAGGACGGGGAGCTGTTTTTT
CASSLPGKDGELFF
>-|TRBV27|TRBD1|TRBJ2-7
TGTGCCAGCAGTCATTCCAGGGGGATGCCGTACTTC
CASSHSRGMPYF
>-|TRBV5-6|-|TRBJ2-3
TGTGCCAGCAGCTCCTCATTGGACCCCTGGGGTGATACGCAGTATTTT
CASSSSLDPWGDTQYF
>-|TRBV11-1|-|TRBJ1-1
TGTGCCAGCAGCTCAGGAGGGTCGGGCACTGAAGCTTTCTTT
CASSSGGSGTEAFF
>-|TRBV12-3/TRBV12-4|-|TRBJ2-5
TGTGCCAGCAGTTTGTCGACCGAGGGCTGGCGAGAGACCCAGTACTTC
CASSLSTEGWRETQYF
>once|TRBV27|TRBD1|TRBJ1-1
TGTGCCAGCAGTTTATCGACAGGGGGCGTCACTGAAGCTTTCTTT
CASSLSTGGVTEAFF
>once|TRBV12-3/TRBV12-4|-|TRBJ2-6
TGTGCCAGCGGACAGACCTCTGGGGCCAACGTCCTGACTTTC
CASGQTSGANVLTF
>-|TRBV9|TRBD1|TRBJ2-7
TGTGCCAGCAGCCCGACAGGGGGCTCCTACGAGCAGTACTTC
CASSPTGGSYEQYF
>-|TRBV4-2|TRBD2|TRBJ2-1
TGTGCCAGCAGCAATTTAGCGGGGTTAGACAATGAGCAGTTCTTC
CASSNLAGLDNEQFF
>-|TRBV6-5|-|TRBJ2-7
TGTGCCAGCAGTTACCCAGGGAGGTACGAGCAGTACTTC
CASSYPGRYEQYF
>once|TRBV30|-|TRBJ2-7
TGTGCCTGGAGTGTACGGTGGGGCCCTTACTACGAGCAGTACTTC
CAWSVRWGPYYEQYF
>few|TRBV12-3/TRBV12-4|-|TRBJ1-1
TGTGCCAGCAGTTTCGGGGGCCCGAACACTGAAGCTTTCTTT
CASSFGGPNTEAFF
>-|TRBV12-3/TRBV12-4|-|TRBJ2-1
TGTGCCAGCAGTAGAAACCAGCAGTTCTTC
CASSRNQQFF
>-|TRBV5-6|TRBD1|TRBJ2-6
TGTGCCAGCAGCTCCGGGACAGAGTCTGGGGCCAACGTCCTGACTTTC
CASSSGTESGANVLTF
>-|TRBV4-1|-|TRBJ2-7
TGCGCCAGCAGCTCAACAGGGATCTCCTACGAGCAGTACTTC
CASSSTGISYEQYF